This T cell receptor (beta chain) was found in a study of control samples from healthy donors and cancer patients (dated by TCRdb to 2020 to 2021). This clone was seen just once. Its antigen specificity is not known. It has no much larger one-base neighbor in the sample; base qualities were not kept. V and J are truncated by 0 bases and 2 bases respectively, leaving an intervening sequence of 22 bases. As encoded in the germline V gene, CDR1 is SQVTM while CDR2 is ANQGSEA. The CDR3 spans 18 residues, from the cysteine through the phenylalanine. Only the CDR3 part of the read is kept: 54 bases, read in frame from the first base. The receptor library was made with the immunoSEQ multiplex PCR assay. Entries here come from immuneACCESS through TCRdb and include only in-frame sequences with V and J called. Some clones fail to appear in such tables; in the studies checked, an unresolved V gene covers under half of the shortfall, and the cause of the remainder is unknown. The sample table lists about 50,000 clones, 88% of them with a count of one. The top ten clones comprise roughly 42% of the sample.

The source is a middle-aged man with head and neck cancer. The chain employs TRBV29-1 and TRBJ1-1, with the D gene not clear enough to name. The source material was PBMCs. The bases are TGCAGCGTTGAAGATCGTGTCAGCCAGGTAGCTATAAACACTGAAGCTTTCTTT. It codes for CSVEDRVSQVAINTEAFF.